The table lists the clone carrying this T cell receptor (beta chain) with a count of one. Here immunoSEQ multiplex PCR was the method, and the copy in TCRdb shows in-frame clones only, minus some. Of 95,000 to 100,000 clones listed, roughly 83% are singletons. Trimming took 10 bases from V and 3 from J, leaving 19 bases between them. The germline gives CDR1 LNHDA, CDR2 SQIVND (reference sequence). The CDR3 spans 15 residues. The data originate from a study of T cell responses to AZD1222 COVID-19 vaccine. The TCR was taken from an adult who received the AZD1222 COVID-19 vaccine. Source: peripheral blood, taken 28 days after the second AZD1222 dose. V is TRBV19 and J is TRBJ1-5; possible D gene TRBD1, 5 bases. CDR3 region: CATRPGTPDNQPQHF. CDR3 in DNA: TGTGCCACCCGTCCCGGGACCCCGGACAATCAGCCCCAGCATTTT.